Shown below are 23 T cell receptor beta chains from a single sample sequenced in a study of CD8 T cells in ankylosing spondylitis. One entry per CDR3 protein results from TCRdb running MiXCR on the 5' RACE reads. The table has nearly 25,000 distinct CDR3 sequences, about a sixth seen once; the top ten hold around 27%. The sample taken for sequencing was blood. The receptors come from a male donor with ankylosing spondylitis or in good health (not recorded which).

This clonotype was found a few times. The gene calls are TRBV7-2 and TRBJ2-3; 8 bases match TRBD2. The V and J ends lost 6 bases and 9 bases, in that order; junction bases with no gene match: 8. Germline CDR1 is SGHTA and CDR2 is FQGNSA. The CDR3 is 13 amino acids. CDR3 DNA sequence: TGTGCCAGCAGTTCAAGCCGGGAGGGCACGCAGTATTTT. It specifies CASSSSREGTQYF.

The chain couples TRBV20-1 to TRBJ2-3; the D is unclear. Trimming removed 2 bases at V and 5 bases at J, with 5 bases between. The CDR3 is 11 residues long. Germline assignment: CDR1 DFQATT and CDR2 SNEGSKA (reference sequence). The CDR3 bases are TGCAGTGCTAGATGGGGAGATACGCAGTATTTT. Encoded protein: CSARWGDTQYF.

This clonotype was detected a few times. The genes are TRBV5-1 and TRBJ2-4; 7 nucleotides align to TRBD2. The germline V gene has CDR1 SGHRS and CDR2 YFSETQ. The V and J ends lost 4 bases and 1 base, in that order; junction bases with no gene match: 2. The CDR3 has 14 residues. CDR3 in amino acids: CASSPGGAKNIQYF. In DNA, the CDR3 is TGCGCCAGCAGCCCCGGGGGGGCCAAAAACATTCAGTACTTC.

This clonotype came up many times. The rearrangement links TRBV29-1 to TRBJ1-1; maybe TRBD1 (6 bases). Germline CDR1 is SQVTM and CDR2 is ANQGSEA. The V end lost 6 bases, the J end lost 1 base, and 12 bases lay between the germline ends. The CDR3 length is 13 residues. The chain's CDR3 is CSVRGFGNTEAFF. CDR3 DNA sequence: TGCAGCGTCAGGGGTTTCGGGAACACTGAAGCTTTCTTT.

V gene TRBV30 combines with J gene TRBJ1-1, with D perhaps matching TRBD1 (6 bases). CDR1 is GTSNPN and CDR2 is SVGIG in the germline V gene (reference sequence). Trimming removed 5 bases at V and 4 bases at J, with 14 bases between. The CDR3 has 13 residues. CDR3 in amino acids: CAWSGQSSTEAFF. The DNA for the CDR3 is TGTGCCTGGTCCGGACAGTCCAGCACTGAAGCTTTCTTT.

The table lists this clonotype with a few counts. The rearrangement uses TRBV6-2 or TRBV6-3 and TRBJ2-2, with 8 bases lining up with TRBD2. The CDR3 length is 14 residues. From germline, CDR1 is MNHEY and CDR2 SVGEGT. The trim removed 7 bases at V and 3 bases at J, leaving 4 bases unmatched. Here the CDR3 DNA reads TGTGCCAGCAAGGCGGGAGGTGACACCGGGGAGCTGTTTTTT. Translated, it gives CASKAGGDTGELFF.

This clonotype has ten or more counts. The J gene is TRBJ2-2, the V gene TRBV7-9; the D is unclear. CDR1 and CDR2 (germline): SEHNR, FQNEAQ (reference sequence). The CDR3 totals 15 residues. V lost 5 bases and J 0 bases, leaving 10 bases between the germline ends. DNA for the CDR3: TGTGCCAGCAGCAGTACAAAAGCGAACACCGGGGAGCTGTTTTTT. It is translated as CASSSTKANTGELFF.

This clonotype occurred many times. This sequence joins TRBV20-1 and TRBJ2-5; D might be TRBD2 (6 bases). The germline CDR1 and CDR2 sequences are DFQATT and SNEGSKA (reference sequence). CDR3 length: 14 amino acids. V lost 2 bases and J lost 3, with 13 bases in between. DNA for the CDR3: TGCAGTGCTAGACCCAGCGGGTATGAAGAGACCCAGTACTTC. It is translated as CSARPSGYEETQYF.

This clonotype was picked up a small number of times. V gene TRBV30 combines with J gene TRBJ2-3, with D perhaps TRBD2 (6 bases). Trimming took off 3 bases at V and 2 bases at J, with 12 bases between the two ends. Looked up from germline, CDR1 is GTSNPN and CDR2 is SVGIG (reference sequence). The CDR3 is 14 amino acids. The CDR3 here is CAWSEAGYTDTQYF. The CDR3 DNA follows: TGTGCCTGGAGCGAGGCGGGGTACACAGATACGCAGTATTTT. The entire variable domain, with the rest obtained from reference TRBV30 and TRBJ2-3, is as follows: SQTIHQWPATLVQPVGSPLSLECTVEGTSNPNLYWYRQAAGRGLQLLFYSVGIGQISSEVPQNLSASRPQDRQFILSSKKLLLSDSGFYLCAWSEAGYTDTQYFGPGTRLTVL.

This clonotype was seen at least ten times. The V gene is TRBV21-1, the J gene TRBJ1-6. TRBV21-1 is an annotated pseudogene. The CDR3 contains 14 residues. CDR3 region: CASKRVNYNSPLHF. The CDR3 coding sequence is TGTGCCAGCAAAAGGGTAAACTATAATTCACCCCTCCACTTT.

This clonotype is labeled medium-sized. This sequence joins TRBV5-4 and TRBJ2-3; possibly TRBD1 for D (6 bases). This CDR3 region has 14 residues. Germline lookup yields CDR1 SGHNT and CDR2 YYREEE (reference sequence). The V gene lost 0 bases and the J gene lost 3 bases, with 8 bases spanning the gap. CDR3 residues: CASSLDRVTDTQYF. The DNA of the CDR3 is TGTGCCAGCAGCTTGGACAGGGTGACAGATACGCAGTATTTT.

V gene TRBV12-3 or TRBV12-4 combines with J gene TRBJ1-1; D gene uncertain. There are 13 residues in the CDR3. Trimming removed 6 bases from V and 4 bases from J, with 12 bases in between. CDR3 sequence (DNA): TGTGCCAGCAGCTTCGCCCGTGTCACTGAAGCTTTCTTT. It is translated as CASSFARVTEAFF.

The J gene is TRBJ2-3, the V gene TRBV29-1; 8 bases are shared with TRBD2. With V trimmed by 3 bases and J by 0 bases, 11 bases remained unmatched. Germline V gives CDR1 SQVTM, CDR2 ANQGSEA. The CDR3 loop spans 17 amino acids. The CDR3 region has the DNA TGCAGCGTTGACCTTACTATGCAGCGGGGGAGCACAGATACGCAGTATTTT. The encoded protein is CSVDLTMQRGSTDTQYF.

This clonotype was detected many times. The CDR3 spells CSASATGYEQYV. Written as DNA, the CDR3 is TGCAGTGCTAGCGCTACGGGCTACGAGCAGTACGTC. V is TRBV20-1 and J is TRBJ2-7; unclear D gene. The ends were cut back, 3 bases at V and 3 bases at J, with 9 bases in the middle. The length of the CDR3 is 12 residues. CDR1 is DFQATT, CDR2 SNEGSKA, per germline (reference sequence).

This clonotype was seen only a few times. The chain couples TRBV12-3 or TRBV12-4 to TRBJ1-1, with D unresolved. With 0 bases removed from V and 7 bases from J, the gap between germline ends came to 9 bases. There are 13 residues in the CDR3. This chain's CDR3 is CASSLALHHEAFF. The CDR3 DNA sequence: TGTGCCAGCAGTTTAGCGTTACACCATGAAGCTTTCTTT.

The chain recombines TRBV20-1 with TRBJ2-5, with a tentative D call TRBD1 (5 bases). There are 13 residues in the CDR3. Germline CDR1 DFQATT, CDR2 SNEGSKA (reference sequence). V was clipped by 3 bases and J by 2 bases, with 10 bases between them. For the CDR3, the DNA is TGCAGTGCTAGGGATCCAGGGCAAGAGACCCAGTACTTC. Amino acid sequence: CSARDPGQETQYF.

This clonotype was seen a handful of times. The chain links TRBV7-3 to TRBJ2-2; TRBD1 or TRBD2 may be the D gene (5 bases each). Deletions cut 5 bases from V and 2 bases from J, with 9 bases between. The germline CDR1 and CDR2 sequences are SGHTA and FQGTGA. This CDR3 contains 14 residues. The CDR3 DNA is TGTGCCAGCAGCCCGGGACCTAACACCGGGGAGCTGTTTTTT. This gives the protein CASSPGPNTGELFF.

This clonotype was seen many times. Here the CDR3 reads CASSEGEGATDTQYF. The CDR3, as DNA: TGTGCCAGCAGTGAAGGTGAGGGGGCCACAGATACGCAGTATTTT. The chain has TRBV25-1 and TRBJ2-3, with 7 bases aligning to TRBD1. This CDR3 has 15 residues. After removal of 2 bases from V and 2 bases from J, the junction contained 4 bases not matched to a gene. Germline CDR1 is MGHDK and CDR2 is SYGVNS.

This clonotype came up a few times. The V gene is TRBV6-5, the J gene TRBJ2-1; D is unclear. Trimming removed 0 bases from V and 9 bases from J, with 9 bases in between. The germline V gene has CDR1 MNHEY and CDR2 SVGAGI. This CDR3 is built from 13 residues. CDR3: CASSYSGPSEQFF. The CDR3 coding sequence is TGTGCCAGCAGTTACTCGGGTCCGTCTGAGCAGTTCTTC.

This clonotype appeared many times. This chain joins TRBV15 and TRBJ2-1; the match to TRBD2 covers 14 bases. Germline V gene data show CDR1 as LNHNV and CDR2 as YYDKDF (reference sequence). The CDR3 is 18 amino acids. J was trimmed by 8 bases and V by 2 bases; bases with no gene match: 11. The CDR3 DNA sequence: TGTGCCACCAGCAGACGGGCTACCGGGACTAGCGGGAGTTATGAGCAGTTCTTC. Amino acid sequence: CATSRRATGTSGSYEQFF. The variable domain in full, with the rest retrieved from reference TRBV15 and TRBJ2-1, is DAMVIQNPRYQVTQFGKPVTLSCSQTLNHNVMYWYQQKSSQAPKLLFHYYDKDFNNEADTPDNFQSRRPNTSFCFLDIRSPGLGDTAMYLCATSRRATGTSGSYEQFFGPGTRLTVL.

The chain's CDR3 is CSAGLARNTGELFF. The CDR3 bases are TGCAGTGCCGGACTAGCGCGGAACACCGGGGAGCTGTTTTTT. The chain couples TRBV20-1 to TRBJ2-2, with 9 bases matching TRBD2. CDR3 length equals 14 residues. Germline V gene lookup returns CDR1 DFQATT and CDR2 SNEGSKA (reference sequence). With 6 bases clipped from V and 1 base from J, the junction kept 3 bases outside the gene matches.

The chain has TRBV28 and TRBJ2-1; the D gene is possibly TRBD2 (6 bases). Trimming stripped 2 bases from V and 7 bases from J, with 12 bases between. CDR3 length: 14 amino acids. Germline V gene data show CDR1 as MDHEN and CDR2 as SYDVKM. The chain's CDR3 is CASSLLGGRNEQFF. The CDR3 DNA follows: TGTGCCAGCAGTTTACTGGGAGGTCGGAATGAGCAGTTCTTC.

The CDR3 protein is CASSLEFYGTGRGSPLHF. DNA for the CDR3: TGTGCCAGCAGCTTAGAATTCTACGGGACAGGGCGTGGTTCACCCCTCCACTTT. The rearrangement uses TRBV7-2 and TRBJ1-6; TRBD1 aligns across 9 bases. The length of the CDR3 is 18 residues. Germline-derived CDR1 and CDR2 are SGHTA and FQGNSA. V lost 1 base to trimming and J lost 9 bases; unmatched junction nucleotides: 13.